This T cell receptor beta chain was sequenced during a study of blood T cell repertoires in COVID-19. Study-wide background: In each case, the material was cDNA or gDNA derived from T cells, B-cell-depleted T cells, or PBMCs.

The assay was immunoSEQ multiplex PCR, and TCRdb's table has in-frame clones only and misses some. Found here are around 70,000 clones, about 88% of them singletons; the top ten hold approximately 1.5%. The germline gives CDR1 SEHNR, CDR2 FQNEAQ (reference sequence). V shed 5 bases and J shed 4 bases, with 21 bases lying between them. The CDR3 has 17 amino acids. The rearrangement uses TRBV7-9 and TRBJ1-3, with D tentatively TRBD1 (6 bases). The source is a man in his fifties with acute or convalescent COVID-19. The sequenced sample consisted of peripheral blood. DNA for the CDR3: TGTGCCAGCAGCGCCTTAGGGAGGGGGAGTATCGGAAACACCATATATTTT. Translating gives CASSALGRGSIGNTIYF.